These T cell receptor beta chains were read from a single sample in a study of blood T cell repertoires in COVID-19. TCRdb keeps only in-frame clones here, not all; method: immunoSEQ multiplex PCR. The data contain about 310,000 clones, around 89% of them seen just once; the ten biggest clones take up over 3.5%. The sample taken for sequencing was PBMCs or T cells enriched from blood (not recorded which). These receptors all stem from a woman aged 18-35 years with acute COVID-19. Each CDR3 is given with its conserved first and last residue. Fields, in order: J gene, clone size, V gene, D gene, CDR3 DNA, CDR3 protein. The D gene is left open where the match is weak. Not all rows give a size; the values are once, few, many and, for expanded clones, a class.

TRBJ1-1,-,TRBV25-1,TRBD1,TGTGCCAGCATCACTACAGGGGCCACTGAAGCTTTCTTT,CASITTGATEAFF
TRBJ2-2,-,TRBV5-4,-,TGTGCCAGCAGCCGTGGGGGACTTCTGAACACCGGGGAGCTGTTTTTT,CASSRGGLLNTGELFF
TRBJ2-6,-,TRBV2,TRBD2,TGTGCCAGCAGGAGGGACTACACCAACGTCCTGACTTTC,CASRRDYTNVLTF
TRBJ2-1,-,TRBV29-1,-,TGCAGCGTTGCGGCGAGCAGCTCCCCCGGGGGTAAGCAGTTCTTC,CSVAASSSPGGKQFF
TRBJ2-5,-,TRBV28,-,TGTGCCAGCAGTTTGGTCATACAAGCGAATGGACAAGAGACCCAGTACTTC,CASSLVIQANGQETQYF
TRBJ2-7,-,TRBV5-5,TRBD1,TGTGCCAGCAGCTTCGGGACAGGGGGGTACGAGCAGTACTTC,CASSFGTGGYEQYF
TRBJ1-5,-,TRBV6-1,-,TGTGCCAGCAGTGAGATGCTCAGTAATCAGCCCCAGCATTTT,CASSEMLSNQPQHF
TRBJ1-1,-,TRBV7-9,TRBD1,TGTGCCAGCAGCTCTAGGGACAGGGCTCTGAACACTGAAGCTTTCTTT,CASSSRDRALNTEAFF
TRBJ1-2,-,TRBV5-5,TRBD1,TGTGCCAGCAGTTATAACGACAGGGAGAGCTATGGCTACACCTTC,CASSYNDRESYGYTF
TRBJ2-7,-,TRBV19,TRBD1,TGTGCCAGTAGTATATCGGGCAGGGGGCTCTACGAGCAGTACTTC,CASSISGRGLYEQYF
TRBJ2-7,-,TRBV6-5,-,TGTGCCAGCAGTTACGGGCAGCCCTACGAGCAGTACTTC,CASSYGQPYEQYF
TRBJ2-1,-,TRBV5-1,-,TGCGCCAGCAGCGACCCCCGGGCGGCGGGGAATGAGCAGTTCTTC,CASSDPRAAGNEQFF
TRBJ1-1,-,TRBV19,TRBD1,TGTGCCAGTAGTTCCGGGGGGACAGGGGGCGAAAGGACTGAAGCTTTCTTT,CASSSGGTGGERTEAFF
TRBJ2-7,-,TRBV19,TRBD1,TGTGCCAGTAGTATTCGGACAGGTACCTACGAGCAGTACTTC,CASSIRTGTYEQYF
TRBJ1-2,-,TRBV4-2,-,TGTGCCAGCAGCCAAGACCCCAGGGCAAACTATGGCTACACCTTC,CASSQDPRANYGYTF
TRBJ1-4,-,TRBV19,-,TGTGCCAGTAGTCCCAGGGTCGGTGAAAAACTGTTTTTT,CASSPRVGEKLFF
TRBJ1-1,once,TRBV28,TRBD1,TGTGCCAGCAGTTTCCAGTCCGGACAGGGGGTTACTGAAGCTTTCTTT,CASSFQSGQGVTEAFF
TRBJ1-2,-,TRBV28,-,TGTGCCAGCAGGGCCAGGGAAAACTATGGCTACACCTTC,CASRARENYGYTF
TRBJ1-1,-,TRBV9,TRBD1,TGTGCCAGCAGCCTTAGGGGGGATTACAGGGGTGGCACTGAAGCTTTCTTT,CASSLRGDYRGGTEAFF
TRBJ1-4,-,TRBV28,TRBD1,TGTGCCAGCAGTCTGAGACGACAGGGGAAATCAACTAATGAAAAACTGTTTTTT,CASSLRRQGKSTNEKLFF
TRBJ1-2,once,TRBV19,-,TGTGCCAGTAGGCCCAGAGGGTTTGCCTATGGCTACACCTTC,CASRPRGFAYGYTF
TRBJ1-2,-,TRBV18,TRBD1,TGTGCCAGCTCACCCGGACAGGGAGGCTATGGCTACACCTTC,CASSPGQGGYGYTF
TRBJ2-3,-,TRBV10-3,-,TGTGCCATAGCCCAGGGTGGAACAGATACGCAGTATTTT,CAIAQGGTDTQYF
TRBJ2-7,-,TRBV29-1,-,TGCAGCGCAGCGGGTTCCTACGAGCAGTACTTC,CSAAGSYEQYF
TRBJ1-5,-,TRBV30,-,TGTGCCTGGAGTTTTGGACACAATCAGCCCCAGCATTTT,CAWSFGHNQPQHF
TRBJ2-4,-,TRBV7-9,TRBD2,TGTGCCAGCAGCCCACTAGCGGGAGAGGTCATTCAGTACTTC,CASSPLAGEVIQYF
TRBJ1-6,-,TRBV19,TRBD1,TGTGCCAGTAGTCTCCGGGACAGGGGGCATTCGAATTCACCCCTCCACTTT,CASSLRDRGHSNSPLHF
TRBJ2-3,-,TRBV5-1,TRBD2,TGCGCCAGCAGCTTGGAGGGACTAGCGGTCACAGATACGCAGTATTTT,CASSLEGLAVTDTQYF
TRBJ2-1,-,TRBV28,-,TGTGCCAGCAGTTTATCCGACTCCGGCTCCTACAATGAGCAGTTCTTC,CASSLSDSGSYNEQFF
TRBJ2-7,-,TRBV7-9,TRBD1,TGTGCCAGCAGCTTAAAAGTAGACAGGGGGATCCACGAGCAGTACTTC,CASSLKVDRGIHEQYF
TRBJ1-2,-,TRBV29-1,TRBD1,TGCAGCGTTGGAGGCCGTCAGGGGGTGAACTATGGCTACACCTTC,CSVGGRQGVNYGYTF
TRBJ1-2,-,TRBV6-6,-,TGTGCCAGCAGTTACTCTTCCAGGTTAGATGGCTACACCTTC,CASSYSSRLDGYTF
TRBJ1-2,-,TRBV6-5,TRBD1,TGTGCCAGCAGTTCCCGGGACAGGGGAGGCTACACCTTC,CASSSRDRGGYTF
TRBJ1-1,-,TRBV13,-,TGTGCCAGCAGCTCACGGGACAAGAACACTGAAGCTTTCTTT,CASSSRDKNTEAFF
TRBJ1-2,-,TRBV28,TRBD1,TGTGCCAGCAGTTTGTCCGGGACAGGGGGTTTCTGGTATGGCTACACCTTC,CASSLSGTGGFWYGYTF
TRBJ1-2,-,TRBV2,-,TGTGCCAGCAGTGAGCAGGGGTATGGCTACACCTTC,CASSEQGYGYTF
TRBJ1-3,-,TRBV30,-,TGTGCCTGGAGTGTAACAGGCCCCTCTGGAAACACCATATATTTT,CAWSVTGPSGNTIYF
TRBJ1-2,once,TRBV18,TRBD1,TGTGCCAGCTCACCGGGCCGGGGACAGAACTATGGCTACACCTTC,CASSPGRGQNYGYTF
TRBJ2-3,-,TRBV7-9,-,TGTGCCAGCAGCGGAGACTTCACAGATACGCAGTATTTT,CASSGDFTDTQYF
TRBJ2-7,-,TRBV9,-,TGTGCCAGCAGCGCGGGGGTGAGCTCCTACGAGCAGTACTTC,CASSAGVSSYEQYF
TRBJ2-5,-,TRBV5-8,TRBD2,TGTGCCAGCAGCCTAGTCCCAAAAACCGGGACTAGGATTACGGAGACCCAGTACTTC,CASSLVPKTGTRITETQYF
TRBJ1-2,once,TRBV6-1,-,TGTGCCAGCAGTGACACCTGGGCCAACTATGGCTACACCTTC,CASSDTWANYGYTF
TRBJ1-5,-,TRBV6-5,TRBD1,TGTGCCAGCAGTCCGACAGGGAATAGCAATCAGCCCCAGCATTTT,CASSPTGNSNQPQHF